One and the same sample provided the 9 T cell receptor beta chains below, sequenced in a study of T cell responses to AZD1222 COVID-19 vaccine. Some clones are missing from TCRdb's copy, which holds only in-frame ones; the method was immunoSEQ multiplex PCR. The sample lists about 130,000 clones; about 87% were seen once. Sequencing used peripheral blood, obtained on day 0 of AZD1222 vaccination. The origin of the receptors is an adult in good health.

As DNA, the CDR3 is TGCAGCGGTTTTCTTGGGACATCAGAGACCCAGTACTTC. Translated: CSGFLGTSETQYF. V usage is TRBV29-1 and J usage is TRBJ2-5; TRBD1 is a possible D gene (6 bases). Deletions cut 7 bases from V and 4 bases from J, with 16 bases between. Germline CDR1 is SQVTM and CDR2 is ANQGSEA. The CDR3 spans 13 residues.

V and J are TRBV19 and TRBJ1-4; unclear D gene. The CDR3 extends over 15 amino acids. Germline-derived CDR1 and CDR2 are LNHDA and SQIVND (reference sequence). The V gene lost 6 bases and the J gene lost 1 base, with 12 bases spanning the gap. CDR3 region: CASSPVLRTNEKLFF. CDR3 sequence (DNA): TGTGCCAGTAGCCCTGTTCTGAGAACTAATGAAAAACTGTTTTTT.

V is TRBV6-2 or TRBV6-3 and J is TRBJ1-2, with TRBD1 matching over 8 bases. The length of the CDR3 is 21 residues. V lost 0 bases to trimming and J lost 3 bases; unmatched junction nucleotides: 21. Germline CDR1 reads MNHEY; CDR2 reads SVGEGT. The CDR3 DNA sequence: TGTGCCAGCAGTTACTCGACTCGACAGGGGACACTGCAAGTAACTTACTATGGCTACACCTTC. The encoded protein is CASSYSTRQGTLQVTYYGYTF.

The V gene is TRBV28, the J gene TRBJ1-1; a possible D gene is TRBD1 (6 bases). Germline assignment: CDR1 MDHEN and CDR2 SYDVKM. The CDR3 loop spans 16 amino acids. V was cut by 5 bases and J by 5 bases, with 21 bases left in between. In nucleotides, the CDR3 is TGTGCCAGCAGTCCACCCTTAGGGGGAGGTTGGACTGAAGCTTTCTTT. Its translation: CASSPPLGGGWTEAFF.

The chain links TRBV18 to TRBJ1-2, with 7 bases matching TRBD1. With V trimmed by 6 bases and J by 3 bases, 10 bases remained unmatched. Germline V gives CDR1 KGHSH, CDR2 LQKENI. The CDR3 has 15 amino acids. CDR3 protein: CASSLKQGPDYGYTF. The CDR3 coding sequence is TGTGCCAGCTCCCTTAAACAGGGGCCCGACTATGGCTACACCTTC.

The gene calls are TRBV5-1 and TRBJ2-7, with 8 nucleotides matching TRBD2. This CDR3 contains 17 residues. V shed 6 bases and J 3 bases; nucleotides not matched to a gene: 17. Germline V gene sequence: CDR1 SGHRS, CDR2 YFSETQ. The CDR3 is CASTEREIGKGVYEQYF. In nucleotides, the CDR3 is TGCGCCAGCACGGAGCGGGAGATAGGCAAGGGGGTCTACGAGCAGTACTTC.

V and J are TRBV19 and TRBJ2-7, with 8 bases aligning to TRBD2. The CDR3 runs to 16 residues. V was pared by 4 bases and J by 4 bases, with 12 bases of the junction left unmatched. Germline V gene data show CDR1 as LNHDA and CDR2 as SQIVND (reference sequence). The CDR3 DNA follows: TGTGCCAGTAGTACCTTCGGGGGGGCAGGCGGGTACGAGCAGTACTTC. Protein: CASSTFGGAGGYEQYF.

The CDR3 region has the DNA TGTGCCAGCACTTTGGGACAGGGTAGCTCCTACGAGCAGTACTTC. As protein: CASTLGQGSSYEQYF. The genes are TRBV6-5 and TRBJ2-7; 9 bases agree with TRBD1. The CDR3 runs to 15 residues. V was pared by 7 bases and J by 0 bases, with 7 bases of the junction left unmatched. Per germline, CDR1 MNHEY and CDR2 SVGAGI.

The chain joins TRBV3-1 (or the pseudogene TRBV3-2) to TRBJ2-7; D might be TRBD1 (6 bases). The V end lost 4 bases, the J end lost 3 bases, and 13 bases lay between the germline ends. The CDR3 runs 14 residues. Germline V lookup: CDR1 LGHDT, CDR2 YNNKEL (reference sequence). This CDR3 reads CASSLGQRVYEQYF. The CDR3 DNA is TGTGCCAGCAGCCTGGGACAAAGGGTCTACGAGCAGTACTTC.